This T cell receptor beta chain was recovered during a study of T cell changes during pregnancy in multiple sclerosis. Germline CDR1 reads MNHNS; CDR2 reads SASEGT. V lost 2 bases and J 0 bases, leaving 11 bases between the germline ends. This CDR3 spans 16 amino acids. Some clones are missing from TCRdb's copy, which holds only in-frame ones; the method was immunoSEQ multiplex PCR. This table has 60,000 to 75,000 clones, just under 95% appearing once. Source: peripheral blood, taken in the second trimester of pregnancy. The origin of this receptor is a female donor with multiple sclerosis, enrolled in a pregnancy study. The V gene is TRBV6-1, the J gene TRBJ1-3; no definite D call. This chain's CDR3 is CASSERRELSGNTIYF. The CDR3 nucleotides are TGTGCCAGCAGTGAACGCCGTGAACTCTCTGGAAACACCATATATTTT.